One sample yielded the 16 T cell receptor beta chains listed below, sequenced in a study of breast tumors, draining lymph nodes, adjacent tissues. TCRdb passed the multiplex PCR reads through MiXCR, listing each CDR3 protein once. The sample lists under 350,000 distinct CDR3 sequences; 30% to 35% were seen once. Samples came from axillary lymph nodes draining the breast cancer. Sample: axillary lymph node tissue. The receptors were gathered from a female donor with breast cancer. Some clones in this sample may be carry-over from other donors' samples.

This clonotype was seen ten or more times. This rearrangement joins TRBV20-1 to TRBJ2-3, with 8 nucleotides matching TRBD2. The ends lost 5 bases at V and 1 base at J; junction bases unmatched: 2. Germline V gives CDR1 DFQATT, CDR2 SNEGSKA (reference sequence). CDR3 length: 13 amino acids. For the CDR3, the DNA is TGCAGTGCTCTTAGCGGGGGCACAGATACGCAGTATTTT. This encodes CSALSGGTDTQYF.

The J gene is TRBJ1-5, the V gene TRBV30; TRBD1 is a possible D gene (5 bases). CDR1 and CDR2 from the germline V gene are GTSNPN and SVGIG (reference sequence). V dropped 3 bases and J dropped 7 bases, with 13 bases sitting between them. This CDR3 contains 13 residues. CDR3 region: CAWRGGRGQPQHF. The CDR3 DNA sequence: TGTGCCTGGAGGGGAGGGAGGGGACAGCCCCAGCATTTT.

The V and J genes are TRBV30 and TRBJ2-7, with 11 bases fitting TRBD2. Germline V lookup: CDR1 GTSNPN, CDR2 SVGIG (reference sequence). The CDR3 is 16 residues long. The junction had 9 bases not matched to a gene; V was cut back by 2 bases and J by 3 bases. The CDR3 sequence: CAWSPGTSGNFYEQYF. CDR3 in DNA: TGTGCCTGGAGTCCTGGGACTAGCGGTAATTTCTACGAGCAGTACTTC.

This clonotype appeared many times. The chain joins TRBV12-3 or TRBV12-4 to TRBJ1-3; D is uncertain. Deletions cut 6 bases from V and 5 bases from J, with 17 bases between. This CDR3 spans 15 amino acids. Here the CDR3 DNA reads TGTGCCAGCAGCCCAGGTTGGGGATCTAGAAACACCATATATTTT. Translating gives CASSPGWGSRNTIYF.

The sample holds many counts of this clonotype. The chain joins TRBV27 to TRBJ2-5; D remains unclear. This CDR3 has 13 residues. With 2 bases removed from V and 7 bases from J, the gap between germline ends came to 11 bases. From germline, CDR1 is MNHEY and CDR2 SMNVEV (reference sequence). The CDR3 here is CASSLEPVGTQYF. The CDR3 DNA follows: TGTGCCAGCAGTTTAGAACCGGTGGGGACCCAGTACTTC.

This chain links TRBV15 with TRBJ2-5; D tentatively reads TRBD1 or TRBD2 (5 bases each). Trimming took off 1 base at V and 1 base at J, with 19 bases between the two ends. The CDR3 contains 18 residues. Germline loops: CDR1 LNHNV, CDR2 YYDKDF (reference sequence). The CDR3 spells CATSRALGAGNTQETQYF. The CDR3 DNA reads TGTGCCACCAGCAGAGCCCTCGGGGCTGGAAACACCCAAGAGACCCAGTACTTC.

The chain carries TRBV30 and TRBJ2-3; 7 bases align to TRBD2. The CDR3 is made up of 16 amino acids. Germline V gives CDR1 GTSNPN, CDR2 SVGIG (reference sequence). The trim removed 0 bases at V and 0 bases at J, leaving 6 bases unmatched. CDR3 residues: CAWSVPQRGSTDTQYF. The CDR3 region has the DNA TGTGCCTGGAGTGTACCCCAGCGGGGAAGCACAGATACGCAGTATTTT. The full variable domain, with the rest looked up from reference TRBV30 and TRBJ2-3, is SQTIHQWPATLVQPVGSPLSLECTVEGTSNPNLYWYRQAAGRGLQLLFYSVGIGQISSEVPQNLSASRPQDRQFILSSKKLLLSDSGFYLCAWSVPQRGSTDTQYFGPGTRLTVL.

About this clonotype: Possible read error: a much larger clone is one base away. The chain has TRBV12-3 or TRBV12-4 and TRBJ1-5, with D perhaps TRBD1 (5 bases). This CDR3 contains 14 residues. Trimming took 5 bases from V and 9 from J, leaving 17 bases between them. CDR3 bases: TGTGCCAGCAGTCCAGGCTGGGAGGGGAGGCCCCAGCATTTT. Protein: CASSPGWEGRPQHF.

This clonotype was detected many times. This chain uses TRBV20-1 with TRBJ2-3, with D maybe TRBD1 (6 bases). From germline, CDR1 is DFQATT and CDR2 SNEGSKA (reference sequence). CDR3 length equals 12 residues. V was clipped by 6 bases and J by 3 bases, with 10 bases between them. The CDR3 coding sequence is TGCAGTGCAAAACAGGGAACAGATACGCAGTATTTT. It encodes CSAKQGTDTQYF.

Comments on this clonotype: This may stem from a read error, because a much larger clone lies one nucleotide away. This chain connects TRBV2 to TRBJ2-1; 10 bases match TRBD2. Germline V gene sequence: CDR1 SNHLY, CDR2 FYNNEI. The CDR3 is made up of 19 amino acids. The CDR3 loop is CASRDPGLASPSSYNDQFF. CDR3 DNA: TGTGCCAGCAGGGATCCGGGACTAGCGTCTCCTAGCTCCTACAATGACCAGTTCTTC.

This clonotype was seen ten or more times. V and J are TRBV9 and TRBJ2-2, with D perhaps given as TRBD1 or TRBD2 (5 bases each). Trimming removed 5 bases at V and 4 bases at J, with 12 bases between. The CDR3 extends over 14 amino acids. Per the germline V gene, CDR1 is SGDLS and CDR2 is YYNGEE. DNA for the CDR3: TGTGCCAGCAGTCGGGACGTTACCACCGGGGAGCTGTTTTTT. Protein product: CASSRDVTTGELFF.

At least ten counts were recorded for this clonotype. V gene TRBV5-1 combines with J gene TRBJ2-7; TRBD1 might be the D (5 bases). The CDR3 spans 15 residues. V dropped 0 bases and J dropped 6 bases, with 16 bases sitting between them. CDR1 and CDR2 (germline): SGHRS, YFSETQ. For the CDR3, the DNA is TGCGCCAGCAGCTTGGTCCTAGGGGAAAGTAGCGAGCAGTACTTC. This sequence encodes CASSLVLGESSEQYF.

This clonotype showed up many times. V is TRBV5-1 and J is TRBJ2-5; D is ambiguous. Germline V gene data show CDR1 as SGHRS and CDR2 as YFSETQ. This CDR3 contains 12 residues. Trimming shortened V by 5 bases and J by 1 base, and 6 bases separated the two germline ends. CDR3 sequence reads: CASRAPQETQYF. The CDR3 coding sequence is TGCGCCAGCAGAGCTCCCCAAGAGACCCAGTACTTC.

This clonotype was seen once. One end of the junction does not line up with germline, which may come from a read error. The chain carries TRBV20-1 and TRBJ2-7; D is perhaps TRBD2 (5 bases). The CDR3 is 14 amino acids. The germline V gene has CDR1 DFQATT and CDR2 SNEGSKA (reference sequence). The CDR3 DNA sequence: TGCAGTGCTAGATTCTCCGGGGTGAGCTACGGGCAGTGCTTC. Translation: CSARFSGVSYGQCF.

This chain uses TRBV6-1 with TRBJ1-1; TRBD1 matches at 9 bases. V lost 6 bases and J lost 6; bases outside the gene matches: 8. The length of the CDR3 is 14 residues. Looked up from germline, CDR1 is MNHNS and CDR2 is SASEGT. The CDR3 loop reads CASSLGQGRAEAFF. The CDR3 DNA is TGTGCCAGCAGCCTTGGACAGGGGAGGGCTGAAGCTTTCTTT.

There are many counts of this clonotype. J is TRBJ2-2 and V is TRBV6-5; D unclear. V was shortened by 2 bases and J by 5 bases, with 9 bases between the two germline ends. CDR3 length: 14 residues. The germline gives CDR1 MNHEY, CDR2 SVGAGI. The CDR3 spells CASSYQDWTGELFF. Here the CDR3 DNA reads TGTGCCAGCAGTTACCAAGACTGGACCGGGGAGCTGTTTTTT.